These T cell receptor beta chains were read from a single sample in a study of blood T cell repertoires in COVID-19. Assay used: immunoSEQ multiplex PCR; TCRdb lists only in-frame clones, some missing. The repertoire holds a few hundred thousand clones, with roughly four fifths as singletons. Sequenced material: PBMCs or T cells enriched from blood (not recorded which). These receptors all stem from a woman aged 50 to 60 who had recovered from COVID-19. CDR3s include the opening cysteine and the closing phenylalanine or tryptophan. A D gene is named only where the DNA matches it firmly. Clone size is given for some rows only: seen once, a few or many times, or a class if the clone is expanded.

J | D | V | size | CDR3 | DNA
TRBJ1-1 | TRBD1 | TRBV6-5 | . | CATGRGHAAFF | TGTGCAACAGGCAGGGGGCACGCAGCTTTCTTT
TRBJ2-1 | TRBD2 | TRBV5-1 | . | CASSPRGDSGRSYNEQFF | TGCGCCAGCAGCCCCCGCGGGGATAGCGGGAGATCCTACAATGAGCAGTTCTTC
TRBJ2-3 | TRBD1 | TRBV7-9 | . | CASSPGQATDTQYF | TGTGCCAGCAGCCCGGGACAGGCTACAGATACGCAGTATTTT
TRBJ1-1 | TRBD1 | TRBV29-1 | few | CSVAMTGSGEAFF | TGCAGCGTTGCCATGACAGGGTCCGGTGAAGCTTTCTTT
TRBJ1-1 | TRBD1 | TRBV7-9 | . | CASSSGTGRNTEAFF | TGTGCCAGCAGCTCCGGGACAGGGCGGAACACTGAAGCTTTCTTT
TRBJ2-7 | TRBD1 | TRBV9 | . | CASSVRQGAVEQYF | TGTGCCAGCAGCGTAAGACAGGGGGCGGTCGAGCAGTACTTC
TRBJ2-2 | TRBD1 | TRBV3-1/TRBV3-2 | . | CASSFRDSNTGELFF | TGTGCCAGCAGCTTCCGGGACAGCAACACCGGGGAGCTGTTTTTT
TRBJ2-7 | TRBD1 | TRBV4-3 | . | CASSLGQGGYEQYF | TGCGCCAGCAGCCTTGGACAGGGTGGGTACGAGCAGTACTTC
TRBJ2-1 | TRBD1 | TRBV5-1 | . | CASSLVDRRKEQFF | TGCGCCAGCAGCTTGGTGGACAGGCGCAAGGAGCAGTTCTTC
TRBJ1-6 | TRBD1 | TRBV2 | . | CASSEALAGGNSPLHF | TGTGCCAGCAGTGAAGCACTAGCAGGGGGAAATTCACCCCTCCACTTT
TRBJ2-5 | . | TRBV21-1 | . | CASHRGQGETQYF | TGTGCCAGCCACAGGGGGCAGGGAGAGACCCAGTACTTC
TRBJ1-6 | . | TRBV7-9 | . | CASTPQVPHNSPLHF | TGTGCCAGCACTCCCCAGGTCCCTCATAATTCACCCCTCCACTTT
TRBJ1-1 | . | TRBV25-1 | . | CASSYRRAGNTEAFF | TGTGCCAGCAGTTACCGAAGGGCGGGGAACACTGAAGCTTTCTTT
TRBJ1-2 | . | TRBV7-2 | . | CASSLVGRRGYTF | TGTGCCAGCAGCTTAGTCGGACGGAGGGGCTACACCTTC
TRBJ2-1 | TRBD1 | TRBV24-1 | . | CATSDLGRTGSHEQFF | TGTGCCACCAGTGATTTGGGGCGGACAGGCTCCCATGAGCAGTTCTTC
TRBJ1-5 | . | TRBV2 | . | CASRLDRYPRFSNQPQHF | TGTGCCAGCAGACTCGACAGGTATCCGAGGTTTAGCAATCAGCCCCAGCATTTT
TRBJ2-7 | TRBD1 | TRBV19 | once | CASKVSGTGGEQYF | TGTGCCAGTAAGGTATCCGGGACAGGGGGAGAGCAGTACTTC
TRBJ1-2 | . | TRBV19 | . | CASSPGDTHYGYTF | TGTGCCAGTAGTCCCGGGGACACGCACTATGGCTACACCTTC
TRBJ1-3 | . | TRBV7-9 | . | CASSTTELSSGNTIYF | TGTGCCAGCAGCACGACAGAGCTGAGCTCTGGAAACACCATATATTTT
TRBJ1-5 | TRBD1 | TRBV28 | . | CATEDREDKYGQPQHF | TGTGCCACCGAGGACAGGGAGGACAAATATGGTCAGCCCCAGCATTTT
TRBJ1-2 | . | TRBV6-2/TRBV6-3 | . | CASSYSSLIGYTF | TGTGCCAGCAGTTACTCCTCACTTATTGGCTACACCTTC
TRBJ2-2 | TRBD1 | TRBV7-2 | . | CASSLVATGSMLGTGELFF | TGTGCCAGCAGCTTAGTGGCGACAGGGAGCATGCTTGGCACCGGGGAGCTGTTTTTT
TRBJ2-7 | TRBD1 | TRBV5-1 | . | CASSLRDRATYEQYF | TGCGCCAGCAGCTTGAGGGACAGGGCTACCTACGAGCAGTACTTC
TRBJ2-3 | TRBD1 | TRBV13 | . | CASSYLGGGSTDTQYF | TGTGCCAGCAGCTATTTAGGGGGCGGAAGCACAGATACGCAGTATTTT
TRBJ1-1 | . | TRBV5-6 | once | CASSLVTGSKNTEAFF | TGTGCCAGCAGCTTGGTTACGGGGTCAAAGAACACTGAAGCTTTCTTT
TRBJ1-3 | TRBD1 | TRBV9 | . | CASSPRQGRNTIYF | TGTGCCAGCAGCCCTCGACAGGGGAGAAACACCATATATTTT
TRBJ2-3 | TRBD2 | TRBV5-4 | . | CASSLGASGRADTQYF | TGTGCCAGCAGCTTGGGGGCTAGCGGGAGGGCAGATACGCAGTATTTT
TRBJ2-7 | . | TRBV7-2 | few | CASSSRGSLGEQYF | TGTGCCAGCAGCTCCCGGGGTTCCCTCGGCGAGCAGTACTTC
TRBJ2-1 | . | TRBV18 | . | CASSPVGGNEQFF | TGTGCCAGCTCACCCGTAGGGGGCAATGAGCAGTTCTTC
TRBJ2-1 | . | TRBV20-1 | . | CSASTGYRYNEQFF | TGCAGTGCGAGTACAGGGTATCGGTACAATGAGCAGTTCTTC
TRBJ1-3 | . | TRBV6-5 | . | CASSRDSGNTIYF | TGTGCCAGCAGCCGGGACTCTGGAAACACCATATATTTT